Presented here are 14 T cell receptor beta chains from one specimen sequenced in a study of blood T cell repertoires in COVID-19. The repertoire was sequenced with immunoSEQ multiplex PCR; TCRdb's copy has only in-frame clones and lacks some. The table includes 280,000 or so clones, 80% to 90% detected once. The sample comprised PBMCs or T cells enriched from blood (not recorded which). The receptors come from a man aged 25-45 years who had recovered from COVID-19.

The chain is built from TRBV20-1 and TRBJ2-3, with D possibly TRBD2 on 5 matching bases. Germline loops: CDR1 DFQATT, CDR2 SNEGSKA (reference sequence). V was clipped by 2 bases and J by 6 bases, with 6 bases between them. The CDR3 runs to 11 residues. The CDR3 sequence is CSARTGDTQYF. CDR3 bases: TGCAGTGCTAGAACGGGGGATACGCAGTATTTT.

The chain links TRBV6-1 to TRBJ1-2, with D tentatively TRBD1 (6 bases). CDR1 MNHNS and CDR2 SASEGT come from the germline V gene. The CDR3 loop spans 15 amino acids. V was trimmed by 2 bases and J by 1 base, leaving 11 bases between them. In DNA form, the CDR3 reads TGTGCCAGCAGTGAACAGGGGAATAATAACTATGGCTACACCTTC. As protein: CASSEQGNNNYGYTF.

The chain combines TRBV2 with TRBJ1-2; D is perhaps TRBD1 (5 bases). Germline CDR1 and CDR2: SNHLY and FYNNEI. This CDR3 has 13 amino acids. V was trimmed by 7 bases and J by 4 bases, leaving 13 bases between them. The CDR3 loop reads CASTPQGTYGYTF. As DNA, the CDR3 is TGTGCCAGCACTCCCCAGGGAACCTATGGCTACACCTTC. Filled out from reference TRBV2 and TRBJ1-2, the complete variable domain reads EPEVTQTPSHQVTQMGQEVILRCVPISNHLYFYWYRQILGQKVEFLVSFYNNEISEKSEIFDDQFSVERPDGSNFTLKIRSTKLEDSAMYFCASTPQGTYGYTFGSGTRLTVV.

CDR3 in amino acids: CATSRGSSNRGYTF. CDR3 DNA: TGTGCCACCAGCAGAGGGTCAAGCAACAGGGGCTACACCTTC. The chain joins TRBV15 to TRBJ1-2, with D possibly being TRBD1 (5 bases). Germline V gene data show CDR1 as LNHNV and CDR2 as YYDKDF (reference sequence). CDR3 size: 14 residues. V was clipped by 1 base and J by 8 bases, with 14 bases between them.

The chain joins TRBV19 to TRBJ2-2, with TRBD1 matching 9 bases. Germline CDR1 is LNHDA and CDR2 is SQIVND (reference sequence). Trimming cost V 4 bases and J 4 bases; bases outside gene matches: 7. This CDR3 comprises 16 residues. The CDR3 is CASSTFGTGSTGELFF. For the CDR3, the DNA is TGTGCCAGTAGTACTTTCGGGACAGGGTCCACCGGGGAGCTGTTTTTT.

The chain uses TRBV6-6 and TRBJ2-2; 11 positions agree with TRBD2. The germline V gene has CDR1 MNHNY and CDR2 SVGAGI (reference sequence). The CDR3 contains 17 residues. V shed 5 bases and J 1 base; nucleotides not matched to a gene: 6. This CDR3 reads CASSPWGLAENTGELFF. For the CDR3, the DNA is TGTGCCAGCAGTCCATGGGGACTAGCGGAGAACACCGGGGAGCTGTTTTTT.

The chain combines TRBV29-1 with TRBJ1-2; TRBD1 matches 7 bases. The junction had 5 bases not matched to a gene; V was cut back by 4 bases and J by 3 bases. Per the germline V gene, CDR1 is SQVTM and CDR2 is ANQGSEA. The CDR3 totals 13 residues. This CDR3 reads CSVAGGFDYGYTF. CDR3 nucleotide sequence: TGCAGCGTTGCAGGGGGATTTGACTATGGCTACACCTTC.

The J gene is TRBJ1-2, the V gene TRBV5-6; a weak D match, TRBD1 (6 bases). The CDR3 is made up of 13 amino acids. The V end was cut by 4 bases, the J end by 8 bases, with 15 bases between. Looked up from germline, CDR1 is SGHDT and CDR2 is YYEEEE. CDR3 loop: CASSIGSGQGYTF. CDR3 coding DNA: TGTGCCAGCAGCATCGGATCGGGACAAGGCTACACCTTC.

The chain employs TRBV6-5 and TRBJ2-5; 8 nucleotides line up with TRBD2. CDR1 and CDR2 from the germline V gene are MNHEY and SVGAGI. The CDR3 totals 15 residues. V shed 2 bases and J 5 bases; nucleotides not matched to a gene: 7. The CDR3 here is CASSYAGGRAETQYF. The CDR3 DNA sequence: TGTGCCAGCAGTTACGCGGGGGGAAGGGCTGAGACCCAGTACTTC.

The chain employs TRBV7-2 and TRBJ1-3; tentative D call: TRBD1 (6 bases). CDR3 length: 15 residues. Trimming took 2 bases from V and 2 from J, leaving 10 bases between them. CDR1 is SGHTA, CDR2 FQGNSA, per germline. The CDR3 sequence is CASSLYRTAGNTIYF. CDR3 coding DNA: TGTGCCAGCAGCTTATATAGGACAGCTGGAAACACCATATATTTT.

The genes are TRBV9 and TRBJ2-5; 10 bases map to TRBD2. Trimming took 3 bases from V and 1 from J; bases not matched to a gene: 6. This CDR3 is built from 16 residues. Germline CDR1 and CDR2: SGDLS and YYNGEE. The CDR3 DNA follows: TGTGCCAGCAGCGCCCAACTAGCGGGGTCCCAAGAGACCCAGTACTTC. This encodes CASSAQLAGSQETQYF.

CDR3 nucleotide sequence: TGTGCCAGCAGCGCCCGGGGGGTTAGCTCCTACGAGCAGTACTTC. As protein: CASSARGVSSYEQYF. The chain carries TRBV7-2 and TRBJ2-7; 7 bases line up with TRBD2. The trim removed 5 bases at V and 0 bases at J, leaving 7 bases unmatched. Germline loops: CDR1 SGHTA, CDR2 FQGNSA. The CDR3 is 15 residues long. Full variable domain (rest looked up from reference TRBV7-2 and TRBJ2-7): GAGVSQSPSNKVTEKGKDVELRCDPISGHTALYWYRQSLGQGLEFLIYFQGNSAPDKSGLPSDRFSAERTGGSVSTLTIQRTQQEDSAVYLCASSARGVSSYEQYFGPGTRLTVT.

J is TRBJ1-1 and V is TRBV27; 8 bases are shared with TRBD1. V was clipped by 2 bases and J by 4 bases; unmatched bases: 0. The germline gives CDR1 MNHEY, CDR2 SMNVEV (reference sequence). The CDR3 totals 13 residues. CDR3 coding DNA: TGTGCCAGCAGTTTAACAGGGGGCACTGAAGCTTTCTTT. It specifies CASSLTGGTEAFF.

The chain joins TRBV4-2 to TRBJ1-1; D possibly corresponds to TRBD1 (6 bases). Germline CDR1 LGHNA, CDR2 YNFKEQ. Trimming took 4 bases from V and 3 from J, leaving 12 bases between them. This CDR3 spans 14 amino acids. The CDR3 here is CASSLNRDDTEAFF. Written as DNA, the CDR3 is TGTGCCAGCAGCCTCAACAGGGACGACACTGAAGCTTTCTTT.